The 13 T cell receptor beta chains in this list originate from one sample, sequenced in a study of blood T cell repertoires in COVID-19. Clones were read by immunoSEQ multiplex PCR, and TCRdb kept only the in-frame ones, dropping some. The table has around 150,000 clones, about 90% seen once. The sample was peripheral blood. These receptors were collected from a man younger than 40 with COVID-19, enrolled during active disease.

The chain joins TRBV6-2 or TRBV6-3 to TRBJ2-5; D perhaps matches TRBD1 (6 bases). The CDR3 extends over 16 amino acids. V was pared by 5 bases and J by 0 bases, with 16 bases between. Germline V gene sequence: CDR1 MNHEY, CDR2 SVGEGT. The CDR3 loop is CASSGRDTRYQETQYF. CDR3 sequence (DNA): TGTGCCAGCAGTGGCCGGGACACCCGGTACCAAGAGACCCAGTACTTC.

The chain carries TRBV24-1 and TRBJ2-5, with 8 positions matching TRBD1. The CDR3 consists of 14 residues. The ends lost 4 bases at V and 4 bases at J; junction bases unmatched: 4. Looked up from germline, CDR1 is KGHDR and CDR2 is SFDVKD. CDR3 loop: CATSESGGTETQYF. CDR3 in DNA: TGTGCCACCAGTGAATCAGGGGGCACAGAGACCCAGTACTTC.

V usage is TRBV19 and J usage is TRBJ2-7, with a tentative D call TRBD2 (5 bases). This CDR3 comprises 14 residues. V shed 2 bases and J shed 5 bases, with 13 bases lying between them. Germline values: CDR1 LNHDA, CDR2 SQIVND (reference sequence). The DNA for the CDR3 is TGTGCCAGTAGTATAAGGGAGAGTCCCCACGAGCAGTACTTC. Residues: CASSIRESPHEQYF.

In its sample, this clone was seen once. The chain recombines TRBV19 with TRBJ1-3, with D possibly TRBD1 on 5 matching bases. Trimming stripped 5 bases from V and 0 bases from J, with 14 bases between. The length of the CDR3 is 16 residues. The V gene's germline CDR1 is LNHDA and CDR2 SQIVND (reference sequence). The CDR3 spells CASSPRRDPSGNTIYF. CDR3 DNA: TGTGCCAGTAGTCCCCGGAGGGACCCCTCTGGAAACACCATATATTTT.

The chain is built from TRBV28 and TRBJ2-3, with TRBD2 as a possible D gene (5 bases). CDR1 is MDHEN, CDR2 SYDVKM, per germline. CDR3 size: 15 residues. V lost 3 bases, J lost 1 base, and 11 bases lay in between. In DNA, the CDR3 is TGTGCCAGCAGTTTTCTTGATAGCGGCACAGATACGCAGTATTTT. Amino acids: CASSFLDSGTDTQYF.

This chain connects TRBV27 to TRBJ2-2; TRBD1 agrees at 7 bases. J gave up 4 bases and V 5 bases, and 10 bases lay outside the gene matches. Germline CDR1 reads MNHEY; CDR2 reads SMNVEV (reference sequence). This CDR3 has 16 amino acids. For the CDR3, the DNA is TGTGCCAGCAGTCCTGTACTGACAGGGACCACCGGGGAGCTGTTTTTT. The encoded protein is CASSPVLTGTTGELFF.

The CDR3 here is CASSELRQGMVVEAFF. As DNA, the CDR3 is TGTGCCAGCAGTGAATTGCGACAGGGTATGGTAGTGGAAGCTTTCTTT. The chain has TRBV25-1 and TRBJ1-1; 7 bases line up with TRBD1. Germline V lookup: CDR1 MGHDK, CDR2 SYGVNS. The CDR3 spans 16 residues. J was trimmed by 8 bases and V by 1 base; bases with no gene match: 13. The variable domain in full, with the rest retrieved from reference TRBV25-1 and TRBJ1-1, is EADIYQTPRYLVIGTGKKITLECSQTMGHDKMYWYQQDPGMELHLIHYSYGVNSTEKGDLSSESTVSRIRTEHFPLTLESARPSHTSQYLCASSELRQGMVVEAFFGQGTRLTVV.

This clone showed up just once. This sequence joins TRBV4-1 and TRBJ1-1; no clear D. The germline V and J ends were trimmed by 2 bases and 2 bases, with 15 bases remaining between them. In germline, CDR1 is MGHRA, CDR2 YSYEKL. CDR3 length: 16 amino acids. The CDR3 region has the DNA TGCGCCAGCAGCCAACCCAACCTCGGTCAAAACACTGAAGCTTTCTTT. Amino acids: CASSQPNLGQNTEAFF.

V gene TRBV19 combines with J gene TRBJ1-1; no clear D. Trimming cost V 3 bases and J 1 base, with 6 bases left between them. CDR1 and CDR2 (germline): LNHDA, SQIVND (reference sequence). The CDR3 contains 13 residues. DNA for the CDR3: TGTGCCAGTAGTATGGGGAGGAACACTGAAGCTTTCTTT. Its translation: CASSMGRNTEAFF.

The V and J genes are TRBV7-3 and TRBJ2-3; 9 bases fit TRBD1. CDR1 and CDR2 (germline): SGHTA, FQGTGA. J lost 1 base, V lost 1 base, and 3 bases had no gene match. There are 16 residues in the CDR3. The CDR3 loop reads CASSLSRDRGTDTQYF. DNA of the CDR3: TGTGCCAGCAGCTTAAGCCGGGACAGGGGCACAGATACGCAGTATTTT. Looking up the rest from reference TRBV7-3 and TRBJ2-3 gives the full variable domain: GAGVSQTPSNKVTEKGKYVELRCDPISGHTALYWYRQSLGQGPEFLIYFQGTGAADDSGLPNDRFFAVRPEGSVSTLKIQRTERGDSAVYLCASSLSRDRGTDTQYFGPGTRLTVL.

This chain uses TRBV7-9 with TRBJ2-3; 11 bases align to TRBD2. The germline gives CDR1 SEHNR, CDR2 FQNEAQ (reference sequence). The length of the CDR3 is 15 residues. V lost 1 base and J lost 6; bases outside the gene matches: 3. This CDR3 is CASSLELAGVDTQYF. Here the CDR3 DNA reads TGTGCCAGCAGCTTAGAACTAGCGGGGGTGGATACGCAGTATTTT.

V and J are TRBV11-1 and TRBJ2-7, with TRBD1 matching over 8 bases. The CDR3 has 15 residues. V shed 4 bases, J shed 0 bases, and the junction held 5 bases outside the gene matches. CDR1 and CDR2 from the germline V gene are SGHAT and FQDESV (reference sequence). In nucleotides, the CDR3 is TGTGCCAGCAGCTCACCGGGACAGGCCTCCTACGAGCAGTACTTC. Its protein is CASSSPGQASYEQYF. Filled out from reference TRBV11-1 and TRBJ2-7, the complete variable domain reads EAEVAQSPRYKITEKSQAVAFWCDPISGHATLYWYRQILGQGPELLVQFQDESVVDDSQLPKDRFSAERLKGVDSTLKIQPAELGDSAMYLCASSSPGQASYEQYFGPGTRLTVT.

The chain uses TRBV11-1 and TRBJ1-1; D not certain. The CDR3 spans 15 residues. V dropped 5 bases and J dropped 5 bases, with 18 bases sitting between them. CDR1 is SGHAT, CDR2 FQDESV, per germline (reference sequence). CDR3 in amino acids: CASSLRALSWTEAFF. The CDR3 coding sequence is TGTGCCAGCAGCCTAAGAGCGCTCAGTTGGACTGAAGCTTTCTTT.